Following are 14 T cell receptor beta chains from one sample sequenced in a study of T cells in pancreatic ductal adenocarcinoma (dated by TCRdb to 2016 to 2017). To prepare the library, the immunoSEQ multiplex PCR assay was applied. As stored in TCRdb, this immuneACCESS dataset retains in-frame rearrangements with V and J assigned. A fraction of the clones does not appear; measured against another copy, unresolved V genes explain less than half of the discrepancy, and the remainder lacks a known reason. This sample comprises roughly 11,000 clones, more than 80% of them detected only once. The ten biggest clones cover around 20% of the sample. Selected pancreatic ductal adenocarcinoma patients had undergone surgery without neoadjuvant therapy. The source material was PBMCs. All receptors come from a human donor with pancreatic ductal adenocarcinoma.

The chain couples TRBV19 to TRBJ2-3; the match to TRBD2 covers 7 bases. This CDR3 comprises 14 residues. Germline V gene lookup returns CDR1 LNHDA and CDR2 SQIVND (reference sequence). V lost 10 bases to trimming and J lost 2 bases; unmatched junction nucleotides: 9. DNA for the CDR3: TGTGCCACCGCCCCGCGGGAGCCCACAGATACGCAGTATTTT. Translation gives CATAPREPTDTQYF. Together with reference TRBV19 and TRBJ2-3, the CDR3 gives the full variable domain: DGGITQSPKYLFRKEGQNVTLSCEQNLNHDAMYWYRQDPGQGLRLIYYSQIVNDFQKGDIAEGYSVSREKKESFPLTVTSAQKNPTAFYLCATAPREPTDTQYFGPGTRLTVL.

CDR3 in amino acids: CASTGQTTDTQYF. The CDR3 region has the DNA TGTGCCAGCACGGGACAGACCACAGATACGCAGTATTTT. The chain combines TRBV6-4 with TRBJ2-3; 7 bases are a match to TRBD1. J lost 2 bases, V lost 7 bases, and 3 bases had no gene match. CDR1 and CDR2 (germline): MRHNA, SNTAGT. The CDR3 is 13 residues long.

This clone appeared a single time. The chain recombines TRBV7-6 with TRBJ2-5; TRBD2 matches 8 bases. This CDR3 contains 16 residues. The trim removed 3 bases at V and 1 base at J, leaving 7 bases unmatched. Germline CDR1 SGHVS, CDR2 FNYEAQ. The CDR3 protein is CASSLILAEGQETQYF. Written as DNA, the CDR3 is TGTGCCAGCAGCTTGATACTAGCGGAGGGCCAAGAGACCCAGTACTTC.

The chain uses TRBV19 and TRBJ2-6; maybe TRBD1 (6 bases). This CDR3 spans 17 amino acids. CDR1 is LNHDA, CDR2 SQIVND, per germline (reference sequence). V was trimmed by 5 bases and J by 1 base, leaving 15 bases between them. The CDR3 DNA reads TGTGCCAGTAGTTTCCAGGGGATGGGGTCTGGGGCCAACGTCCTGACTTTC. This sequence encodes CASSFQGMGSGANVLTF.

The V call is TRBV4-1, the J call TRBJ1-1; D gene ambiguous. The V end lost 0 bases, the J end lost 0 bases, and 11 bases lay between the germline ends. The germline V gene has CDR1 MGHRA and CDR2 YSYEKL. The CDR3 consists of 16 residues. The CDR3 loop is CASSQDQWRLNTEAFF. The CDR3 bases are TGCGCCAGCAGCCAAGATCAATGGCGGTTGAACACTGAAGCTTTCTTT.

The chain is built from TRBV27 and TRBJ2-7, with 9 bases that match TRBD2. V gave up 7 bases and J gave up 3 bases; unmatched junction bases: 1. This CDR3 is 12 amino acids long. Looked up from germline, CDR1 is MNHEY and CDR2 is SMNVEV (reference sequence). CDR3 sequence: CASTREGYEQYF. CDR3 coding DNA: TGTGCCAGCACGCGGGAGGGCTACGAGCAGTACTTC.

The chain recombines TRBV5-5 with TRBJ1-2; no definite D call. The V end was cut by 0 bases, the J end by 6 bases, with 12 bases between. CDR3 length: 14 amino acids. Looked up from germline, CDR1 is SGHKS and CDR2 is YYEKEE (reference sequence). The CDR3 loop is CASSLASEADGYTF. CDR3 bases: TGTGCCAGCAGCTTGGCCTCGGAAGCAGATGGCTACACCTTC. Combining the CDR3 with reference TRBV5-5 and TRBJ1-2 gives the whole variable domain DAGVTQSPTHLIKTRGQQVTLRCSPISGHKSVSWYQQVLGQGPQFIFQYYEKEERGRGNFPDRFSARQFPNYSSELNVNALLLGDSALYLCASSLASEADGYTFGSGTRLTVV.

The rearrangement uses TRBV9 and TRBJ2-6; D possibly uses TRBD1 or TRBD2 (6 bases each). The CDR3 contains 16 residues. Germline CDR1 reads SGDLS; CDR2 reads YYNGEE. V was clipped by 2 bases and J by 0 bases, with 9 bases between them. The CDR3, as DNA: TGTGCCAGCAGCGTTAGGGGGGACTCTGGGGCCAACGTCCTGACTTTC. Translating gives CASSVRGDSGANVLTF.

The chain employs TRBV7-9 and TRBJ2-5, with D possibly TRBD1 on 6 matching bases. Germline loops: CDR1 SEHNR, CDR2 FQNEAQ (reference sequence). Trimming removed 4 bases from V and 5 bases from J, with 17 bases in between. The CDR3 is 15 residues long. In DNA form, the CDR3 reads TGTGCCAGCAGCTCCTCCGGGACACCCTTTGAGACCCAGTACTTC. Protein product: CASSSSGTPFETQYF.

The V and J genes are TRBV14 and TRBJ1-2; D not certain. CDR3 length: 15 amino acids. The V gene's germline CDR1 is SGHDN and CDR2 FVKESK. V dropped 2 bases and J dropped 5 bases, with 15 bases sitting between them. The CDR3 here is CASSQSGIAQYGYTF. For the CDR3, the DNA is TGTGCCAGCAGCCAATCGGGCATAGCCCAGTATGGCTACACCTTC.

This chain links TRBV5-6 with TRBJ2-7; D gene uncertain. The CDR3 has 13 residues. Trimming took 2 bases from V and 3 from J, leaving 9 bases between them. Germline loops: CDR1 SGHDT, CDR2 YYEEEE. The CDR3 protein is CASSFEAVYEQYF. The CDR3 coding sequence is TGTGCCAGCAGCTTTGAAGCAGTCTACGAGCAGTACTTC.

The chain joins TRBV5-1 to TRBJ1-3; D gene ambiguous. CDR1 and CDR2 (germline): SGHRS, YFSETQ. Trimming removed 0 bases from V and 0 bases from J, with 7 bases in between. CDR3 size: 15 residues. The CDR3 is CASSLAGSSGNTIYF. The CDR3, as DNA: TGCGCCAGCAGCTTGGCAGGCTCCTCTGGAAACACCATATATTTT.

This chain joins TRBV7-7 and TRBJ2-1; D is possibly TRBD1 or TRBD2 (5 bases each). Germline V lookup: CDR1 SSHAT, CDR2 FNYEAQ (reference sequence). The CDR3 has 12 amino acids. Trimming removed 5 bases from V and 10 bases from J, with 12 bases in between. The CDR3 DNA reads TGTGCCAGCAGCCCCCAGGGAGACGAGCAGTTCTTC. Its protein is CASSPQGDEQFF.

The chain carries TRBV4-1 and TRBJ1-1; D may be TRBD1 (5 bases). Deletions cut 4 bases from V and 7 bases from J, with 16 bases between. CDR1 and CDR2 (germline): MGHRA, YSYEKL. The CDR3 is made up of 14 amino acids. The DNA for the CDR3 is TGCGCCAGCAGCCTCTCTCAGGGAGCCGTTGAAGCTTTCTTT. This sequence encodes CASSLSQGAVEAFF.